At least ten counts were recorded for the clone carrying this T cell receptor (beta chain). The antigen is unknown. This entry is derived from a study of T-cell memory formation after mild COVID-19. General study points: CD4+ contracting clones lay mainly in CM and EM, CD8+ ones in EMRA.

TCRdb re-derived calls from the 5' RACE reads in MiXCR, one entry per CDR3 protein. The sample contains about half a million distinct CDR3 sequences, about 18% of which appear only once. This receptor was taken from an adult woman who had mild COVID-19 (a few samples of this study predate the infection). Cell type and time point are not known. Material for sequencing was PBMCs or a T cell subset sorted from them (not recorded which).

CDR3 sequence (DNA): TGCGCCAGCTCACGGACAGGAGCGAACACTGAAGCTTTCTTT. Translation gives CASSRTGANTEAFF. This chain connects TRBV5-1 to TRBJ1-1, with 7 bases lining up with TRBD1. This CDR3 is built from 14 residues. V trimming: 7 bases; J trimming: 1 base; junction bases outside the gene matches: 7. Germline CDR1 and CDR2: SGHRS and YFSETQ.